The 4 T cell receptor beta chains below were found in one sample sequenced in a study of T cells in Graves' hyperthyroidism and ophthalmopathy. The CDR3 regions of TCR beta were amplified from RNA transcripts. Primed by the HTBI set, a first-round RT-PCR was run on the TCR CDR3. From the multiplex PCR reads, TCRdb called clonotypes with MiXCR, one entry per CDR3 protein. The sample has around 190,000 distinct CDR3 sequences; around a sixth are singletons. Sequenced sample: blood. The receptors shown here come from a woman between 45 and 65 years old with Graves' hyperthyroidism.

The genes are TRBV28 and TRBJ2-1, with 8 bases that match TRBD1. The CDR3 loop spans 13 amino acids. The V gene end was trimmed by 5 bases and the J gene end by 8 bases; junction bases not matched to a gene: 5. Germline V lookup: CDR1 MDHEN, CDR2 SYDVKM. CDR3 sequence reads: CASSIPGGHEQFF. CDR3 coding DNA: TGTGCCAGCAGTATCCCAGGGGGCCATGAGCAGTTCTTC.

This clonotype was seen repeatedly, ten times or more. This chain uses TRBV20-1 with TRBJ2-7; TRBD2 might be the D (5 bases). The CDR3 runs 14 residues. V lost 6 bases and J lost 2, with 17 bases in between. Germline CDR1 reads DFQATT; CDR2 reads SNEGSKA (reference sequence). This CDR3 reads CSAPHRADPYEQYF. The CDR3 coding sequence is TGCAGTGCCCCCCATCGAGCGGACCCCTACGAGCAGTACTTC.

The chain recombines TRBV28 with TRBJ1-5; TRBD1 matches at 9 bases. The length of the CDR3 is 13 residues. The germline CDR1 and CDR2 sequences are MDHEN and SYDVKM. Trimming cost V 6 bases and J 11 bases; bases outside gene matches: 8. The CDR3 sequence is CASSRTGGATQHF. The CDR3 DNA reads as TGTGCCAGCAGCCGTACAGGGGGCGCGACCCAGCATTTT.

The sample holds many counts of this clonotype. The V call is TRBV25-1, the J call TRBJ1-6, with D unresolved. The germline V gene encodes CDR1 MGHDK and CDR2 SYGVNS. Trimming took 1 base from V and 7 from J, leaving 8 bases between them. The CDR3 extends over 14 amino acids. The CDR3 DNA sequence: TGTGCCAGCAGTGAATTTATTGAGAATTCACCCCTCCACTTT. Protein: CASSEFIENSPLHF.